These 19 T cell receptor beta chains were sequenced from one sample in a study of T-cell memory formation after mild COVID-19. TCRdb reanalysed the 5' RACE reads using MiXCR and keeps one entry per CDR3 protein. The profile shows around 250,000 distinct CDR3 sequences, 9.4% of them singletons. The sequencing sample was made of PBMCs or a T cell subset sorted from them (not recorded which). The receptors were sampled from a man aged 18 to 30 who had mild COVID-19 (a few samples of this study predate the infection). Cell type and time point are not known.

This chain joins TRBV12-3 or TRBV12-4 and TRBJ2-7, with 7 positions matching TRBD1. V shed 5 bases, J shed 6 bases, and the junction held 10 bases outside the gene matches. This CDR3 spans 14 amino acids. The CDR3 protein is CASSRQGGVSEQYV. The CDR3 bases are TGTGCCAGCAGTAGACAGGGCGGTGTCAGCGAGCAGTACGTC.

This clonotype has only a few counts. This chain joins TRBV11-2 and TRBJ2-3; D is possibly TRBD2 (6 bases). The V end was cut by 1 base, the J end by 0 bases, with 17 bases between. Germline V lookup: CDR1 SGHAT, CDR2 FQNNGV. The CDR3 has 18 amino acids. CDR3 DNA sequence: TGTGCCAGCAGCTTAGTATACGGGGGAGATTCTAGCACAGATACGCAGTATTTT. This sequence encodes CASSLVYGGDSSTDTQYF.

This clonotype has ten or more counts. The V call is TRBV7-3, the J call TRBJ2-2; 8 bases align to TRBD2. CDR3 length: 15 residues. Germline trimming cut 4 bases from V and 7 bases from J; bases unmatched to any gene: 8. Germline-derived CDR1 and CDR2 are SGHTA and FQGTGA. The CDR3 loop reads CASSSSRGGSGELFF. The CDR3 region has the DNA TGTGCCAGCAGCTCCTCTCGGGGGGGAAGCGGGGAGCTGTTTTTT.

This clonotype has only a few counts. The chain's CDR3 is CATSSQGSRTGELFF. The CDR3 coding sequence is TGTGCCACCAGCAGCCAGGGGTCACGCACCGGGGAGCTGTTTTTT. The chain combines TRBV15 with TRBJ2-2, with D perhaps matching TRBD1 (6 bases). Germline assignment: CDR1 LNHNV and CDR2 YYDKDF (reference sequence). CDR3 length: 15 residues. V was cut by 3 bases and J by 4 bases, with 12 bases left in between.

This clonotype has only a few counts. The CDR3 region has the DNA TGTGCCAGCAGCTTACTAGCGGGGAAAGAGACCCAGTACTTC. Translated: CASSLLAGKETQYF. The V call is TRBV5-6, the J call TRBJ2-5, with TRBD2 matching over 10 bases. The CDR3 covers 14 residues. CDR1 and CDR2 from the germline V gene are SGHDT and YYEEEE. With 2 bases clipped from V and 3 bases from J, the junction kept 1 base outside the gene matches.

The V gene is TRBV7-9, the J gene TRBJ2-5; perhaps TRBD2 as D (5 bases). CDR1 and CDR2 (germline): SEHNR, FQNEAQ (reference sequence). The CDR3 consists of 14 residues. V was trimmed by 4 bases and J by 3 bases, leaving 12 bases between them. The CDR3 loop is CASSSRGVKETQYF. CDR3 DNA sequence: TGTGCCAGCAGCTCTCGGGGAGTGAAAGAGACCCAGTACTTC.

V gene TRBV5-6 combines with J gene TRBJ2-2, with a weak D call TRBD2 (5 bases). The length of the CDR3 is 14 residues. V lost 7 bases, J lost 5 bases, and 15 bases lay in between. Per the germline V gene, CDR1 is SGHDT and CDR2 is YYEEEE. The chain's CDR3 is CASRLRGGTGELFF. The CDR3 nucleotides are TGTGCCAGCCGCCTCCGGGGTGGGACCGGGGAGCTGTTTTTT. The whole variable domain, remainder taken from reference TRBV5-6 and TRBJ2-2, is DAGVTQSPTHLIKTRGQQVTLRCSPKSGHDTVSWYQQALGQGPQFIFQYYEEEERQRGNFPDRFSGHQFPNYSSELNVNALLLGDSALYLCASRLRGGTGELFFGEGSRLTVL.

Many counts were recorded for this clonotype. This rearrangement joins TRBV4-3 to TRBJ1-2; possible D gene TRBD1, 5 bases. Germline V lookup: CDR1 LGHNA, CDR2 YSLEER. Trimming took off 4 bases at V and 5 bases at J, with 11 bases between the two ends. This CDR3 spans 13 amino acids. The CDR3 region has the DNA TGCGCCAGCAGCCCCGGGGCGGGTTATGGCTACACCTTC. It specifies CASSPGAGYGYTF.

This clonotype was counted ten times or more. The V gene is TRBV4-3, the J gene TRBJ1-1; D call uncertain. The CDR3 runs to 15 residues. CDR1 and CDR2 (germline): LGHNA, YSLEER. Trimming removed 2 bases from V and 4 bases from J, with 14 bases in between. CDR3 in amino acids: CASSQNLDGLTEAFF. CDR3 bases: TGCGCCAGCAGCCAAAACCTGGACGGACTCACTGAAGCTTTCTTT.

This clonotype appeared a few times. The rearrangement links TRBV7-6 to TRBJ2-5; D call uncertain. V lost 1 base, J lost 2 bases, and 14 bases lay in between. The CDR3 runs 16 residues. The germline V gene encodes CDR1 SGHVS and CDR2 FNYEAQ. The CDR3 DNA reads TGTGCCAGCAGCTTAGTTAAAGGGCCGGGTCAAGAGACCCAGTACTTC. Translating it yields CASSLVKGPGQETQYF. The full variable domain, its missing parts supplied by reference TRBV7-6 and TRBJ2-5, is GAGVSQSPRYKVTKRGQDVALRCDPISGHVSLYWYRQALGQGPEFLTYFNYEAQQDKSGLPNDRFSAERPEGSISTLTIQRTEQRDSAMYRCASSLVKGPGQETQYFGPGTRLLVL.

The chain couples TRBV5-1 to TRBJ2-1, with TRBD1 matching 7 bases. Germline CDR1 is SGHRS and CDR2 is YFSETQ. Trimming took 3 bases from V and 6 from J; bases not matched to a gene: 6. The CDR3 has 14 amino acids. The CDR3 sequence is CASSYQGVGNEQFF. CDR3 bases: TGCGCCAGCAGCTATCAGGGGGTCGGCAATGAGCAGTTCTTC.

CDR3 bases: TGTGCCAGCAGCCGCCCGATGGTCCCTAGCACAGATACGCAGTATTTT. This sequence encodes CASSRPMVPSTDTQYF. This sequence joins TRBV7-2 and TRBJ2-3; no clear D. This CDR3 is 16 amino acids long. V dropped 5 bases and J dropped 0 bases, with 15 bases sitting between them. Germline CDR1 and CDR2: SGHTA and FQGNSA.

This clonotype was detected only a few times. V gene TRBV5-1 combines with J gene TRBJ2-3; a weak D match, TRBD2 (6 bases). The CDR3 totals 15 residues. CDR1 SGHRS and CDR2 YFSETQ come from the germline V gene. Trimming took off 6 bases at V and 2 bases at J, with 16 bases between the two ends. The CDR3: CASMRHGEDTDTQYF. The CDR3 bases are TGCGCCAGCATGCGTCACGGGGAGGACACAGATACGCAGTATTTT.

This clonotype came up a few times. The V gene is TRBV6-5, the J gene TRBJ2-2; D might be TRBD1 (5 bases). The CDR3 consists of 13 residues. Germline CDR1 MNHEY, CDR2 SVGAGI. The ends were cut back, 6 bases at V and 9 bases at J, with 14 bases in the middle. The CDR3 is CASRGVRGWELFF. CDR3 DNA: TGTGCCAGCAGAGGAGTAAGGGGTTGGGAGCTGTTTTTT.

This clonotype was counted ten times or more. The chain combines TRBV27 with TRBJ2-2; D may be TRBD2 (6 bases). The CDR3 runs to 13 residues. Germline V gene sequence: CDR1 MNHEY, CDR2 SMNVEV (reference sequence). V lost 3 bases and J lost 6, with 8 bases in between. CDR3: CASSLGGAGELFF. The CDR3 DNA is TGTGCCAGCAGTTTGGGCGGGGCCGGGGAGCTGTTTTTT.

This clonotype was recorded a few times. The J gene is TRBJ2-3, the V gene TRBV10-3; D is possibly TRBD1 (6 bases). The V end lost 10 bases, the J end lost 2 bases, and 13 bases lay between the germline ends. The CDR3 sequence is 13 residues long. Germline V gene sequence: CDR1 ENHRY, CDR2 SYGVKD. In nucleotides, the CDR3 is TGTGCCAAGAGACGGGACAACACAGATACGCAGTATTTT. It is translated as CAKRRDNTDTQYF.

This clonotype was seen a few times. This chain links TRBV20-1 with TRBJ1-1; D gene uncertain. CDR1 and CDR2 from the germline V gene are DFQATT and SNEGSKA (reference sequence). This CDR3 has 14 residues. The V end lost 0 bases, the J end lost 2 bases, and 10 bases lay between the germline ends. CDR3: CSAREPLLNTEAFF. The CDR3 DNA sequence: TGCAGTGCTAGAGAGCCCCTCCTCAACACTGAAGCTTTCTTT.

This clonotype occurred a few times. The CDR3 reads CASRQGQQETQYF. The CDR3 coding sequence is TGTGCCAGCAGACAGGGACAGCAAGAGACCCAGTACTTC. This sequence joins TRBV21-1 and TRBJ2-5; TRBD1 reflects the table's D call only, with no check against the DNA. TRBV21-1 is reported as a pseudogene. The CDR3 contains 13 residues.

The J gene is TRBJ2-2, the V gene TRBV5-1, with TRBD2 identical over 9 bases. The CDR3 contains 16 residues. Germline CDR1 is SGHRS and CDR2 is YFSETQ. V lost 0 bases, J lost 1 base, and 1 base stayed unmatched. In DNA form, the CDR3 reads TGCGCCAGCAGCTTGGTAGCGGGGGTGAACACCGGGGAGCTGTTTTTT. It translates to CASSLVAGVNTGELFF.